What follows is one T cell receptor beta chain and its context. This clone was picked up a small number of times. The antigen it recognizes is unknown. Base qualities are not recorded, but no much larger clone differs from it by a single base. Another Seattle source contributed samples from volunteer blood donors who had recovered from COVID-19. Whole blood was collected in K2EDTA tubes by collaborating institutions according to the institutions' own protocols. For TCRbeta analysis, collaborator samples were shipped as frozen whole blood, as isolated PBMCs, or as DNA extracted from either sample type. The source of the sample is a study of blood T cell repertoires in COVID-19 (dated by TCRdb to about 2020). General notes on the study: The collaborator samples originated in the United States, Italy and Spain and spanned the acute and convalescent phases of COVID-19. Sample metadata almost always included a de-identified subject ID, COVID-19 status, age in years and sex. The dataset comprised deeply sampled blood TCRbeta repertoires from subjects exposed to, actively infected with, or recovered from COVID-19. Samples came from the ongoing ImmuneRACE study (first 160 participants) plus 1,254 subjects from 6 global collaborators. The prospective study material was composed of cDNA or gDNA derived from T cells, B-cell-depleted T cells, or PBMCs. A freely available public database, intended as a resource for researchers studying the immune response to SARS-CoV-2, is where the repertoires were released. Where available, HLA class I and class II types were taken from metadata supplied by the sample provider and were not determined by assay-based typing. Broader findings and caveats from the paper: How much clinical and demographic metadata was included differed by source and by participant, and the metadata was provided uncurated.

TCRbeta CDR3 regions were amplified from genomic DNA by means of the immunoSEQ Assay, a bias-controlled multiplex PCR. Concerning the study's data processing: The number of nucleated cells in each sample was estimated by amplification of reference gene primers within the assay. To quantify the absolute abundance of each unique TCRbeta CDR3 rearrangement, sequence reads were collapsed and filtered. For each sample, productive Simpson clonality was calculated as the square root of Simpson's diversity index across productive rearrangements. TCRdb mirrors the immuneACCESS table, restricted to in-frame sequences. Some clones are absent from its copies; in checked studies, under half trace to an unresolved V gene, and the reason for the others is unknown. V and J calls and clone size are copied from that table; D and trimming were computed from the DNA. The sample yields 180,000 or so clones; around 85% were counted once. Approximately 1.2% of the sample lies in the top ten.

The sequence derives from a man aged 60-69 years who had recovered from COVID-19. The sample was peripheral blood.

The CDR3 here reads CASSLRDNLNTEAFF. The DNA sequence follows: TGTGCCAGCAGTCTAAGGGACAACCTGAACACTGAAGCTTTCTTT. The chain employs TRBV6-2 or TRBV6-3 and TRBJ1-1; TRBD1 is perhaps the D gene, given 6 matching bases. Counted from cysteine to phenylalanine, this CDR3 has 15 amino acids. The only DNA kept is the CDR3, 45 bases in frame from the first base. The germline V gene specifies MNHEY as CDR1 and SVGEGT as CDR2. V is cut by 5 bases and J by 0 bases, and the space between the germline ends is 13 bases.